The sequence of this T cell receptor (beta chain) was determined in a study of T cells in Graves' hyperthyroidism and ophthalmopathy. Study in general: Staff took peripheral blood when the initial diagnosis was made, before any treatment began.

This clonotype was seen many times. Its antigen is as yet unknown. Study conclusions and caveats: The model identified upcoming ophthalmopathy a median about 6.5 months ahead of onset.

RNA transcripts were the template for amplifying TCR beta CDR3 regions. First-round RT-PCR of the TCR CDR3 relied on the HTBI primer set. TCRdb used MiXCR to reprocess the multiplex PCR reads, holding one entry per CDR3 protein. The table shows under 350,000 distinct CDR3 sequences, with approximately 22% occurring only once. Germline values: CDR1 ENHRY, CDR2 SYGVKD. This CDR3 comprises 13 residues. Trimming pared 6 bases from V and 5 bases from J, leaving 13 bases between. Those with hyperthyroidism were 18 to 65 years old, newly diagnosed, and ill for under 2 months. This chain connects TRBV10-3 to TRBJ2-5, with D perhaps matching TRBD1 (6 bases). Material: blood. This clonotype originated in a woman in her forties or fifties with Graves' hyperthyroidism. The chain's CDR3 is CAISAGEAETQYF. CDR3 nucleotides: TGTGCCATCAGCGCAGGGGAAGCCGAGACCCAGTACTTC.